The 21 T cell receptor beta chains given below trace back to one sample, sequenced in a study of OX40 agonist ivuxolimab in advanced cancers. Repertoires were generated with immunoSEQ multiplex PCR, while TCRdb's copy carries only in-frame clones and drops some. The sample contains around 78,000 clones, roughly 87% of which appear only once. The source was CD4+ or CD8+ T cells sorted from blood, collected in a trial of the OX40 agonist ivuxolimab. The receptors were gathered from an adult with an advanced solid tumor such as melanoma, head and neck, liver or kidney cancer.

The J gene is TRBJ2-1, the V gene TRBV5-1; D gene uncertain. In germline, CDR1 is SGHRS, CDR2 YFSETQ. The V end lost 2 bases, the J end lost 5 bases, and 14 bases lay between the germline ends. The CDR3 sequence is 15 residues long. CDR3 loop: CASSLSLGNDNEQFF. The DNA for the CDR3 is TGCGCCAGCAGCTTATCACTGGGTAACGACAATGAGCAGTTCTTC. The variable domain in full, completed from reference TRBV5-1 and TRBJ2-1, reads KAGVTQTPRYLIKTRGQQVTLSCSPISGHRSVSWYQQTPGQGLQFLFEYFSETQRNKGNFPGRFSGRQFSNSRSEMNVSTLELGDSALYLCASSLSLGNDNEQFFGPGTRLTVL.

This chain joins TRBV19 and TRBJ1-5; 11 bases align to TRBD1. The CDR3 covers 16 residues. Trimming cost V 4 bases and J 6 bases; bases outside gene matches: 8. Germline CDR1 and CDR2: LNHDA and SQIVND (reference sequence). The CDR3 bases are TGTGCCAGTAGTAAACGGACAGGGGGCGCGTTTCAGCCCCAGCATTTT. Amino acids: CASSKRTGGAFQPQHF.

This clone was seen a single time. The chain uses TRBV28 and TRBJ1-1; D is uncertain. Trimming pared 6 bases from V and 3 bases from J, leaving 11 bases between. Germline CDR1 MDHEN, CDR2 SYDVKM. The CDR3 totals 13 residues. This chain's CDR3 is CASSRTTDTEAFF. The CDR3 DNA reads TGTGCCAGCAGCCGTACCACCGACACTGAAGCTTTCTTT.

The table lists this clone with a few counts. The CDR3 DNA is TGTGCCAGCAGTTACCAGGACAGGGGGAACACTGAAGCTTTCTTT. Translation: CASSYQDRGNTEAFF. The V call is TRBV6-5, the J call TRBJ1-1; 9 bases match TRBD1. This CDR3 is built from 15 residues. Germline loops: CDR1 MNHEY, CDR2 SVGAGI. V dropped 2 bases and J dropped 1; count of bases not matched to a gene: 2.

The J gene is TRBJ2-7, the V gene TRBV2; D remains unclear. The CDR3 is 15 amino acids. V lost 1 base, J lost 2 bases, and 12 bases lay in between. CDR1 and CDR2 from the germline V gene are SNHLY and FYNNEI. The CDR3: CASSEVTKPPYEQYF. The CDR3 DNA follows: TGTGCCAGCAGTGAAGTGACAAAACCGCCCTACGAGCAGTACTTC.

This sequence joins TRBV7-9 and TRBJ2-1, with TRBD2 matching over 7 bases. The trim removed 3 bases at V and 6 bases at J, leaving 8 bases unmatched. The CDR3 is 15 amino acids. From germline, CDR1 is SEHNR and CDR2 FQNEAQ (reference sequence). CDR3 in amino acids: CASSFSGMNGNEQFF. In DNA, the CDR3 is TGTGCCAGCAGCTTCAGCGGGATGAATGGCAATGAGCAGTTCTTC.

V is TRBV13 and J is TRBJ2-3; TRBD2 agrees at 8 bases. CDR3 length: 15 amino acids. The ends lost 2 bases at V and 6 bases at J; junction bases unmatched: 7. Germline-derived CDR1 and CDR2 are PRHDT and FYEKMQ (reference sequence). CDR3 sequence: CASSLRAGVGDTQYF. DNA for the CDR3: TGTGCCAGCAGCTTACGAGCGGGAGTCGGGGATACGCAGTATTTT.

This clone has just one count. The J gene is TRBJ2-5, the V gene TRBV6-5; the D is unclear. The end of the DNA aligns better with TRBJ2-7, so the J call may be wrong. This CDR3 has 13 amino acids. Germline V lookup: CDR1 MNHEY, CDR2 SVGAGI. The CDR3 nucleotides read TGTGCCAGCAGTTTAGATGCCCAATACGAGCAGTACTTC. This gives the protein CASSLDAQYEQYF.

The chain is built from TRBV7-2 and TRBJ2-7, with D unclear. This CDR3 spans 15 amino acids. V was trimmed by 2 bases and J by 2 bases, leaving 13 bases between them. Germline V gives CDR1 SGHTA, CDR2 FQGNSA. In DNA form, the CDR3 reads TGTGCCAGCAGCTTATCGTCAGCTCCTACCTACGAGCAGTACTTC. Translating gives CASSLSSAPTYEQYF.

V gene TRBV11-2 combines with J gene TRBJ1-2; unclear D gene. The CDR3 contains 15 residues. V lost 5 bases, J lost 8 bases, and 21 bases lay in between. The germline V gene encodes CDR1 SGHAT and CDR2 FQNNGV. The CDR3 spells CASSTLSGREGGYTF. The CDR3 DNA reads TGTGCCAGCAGCACGCTATCTGGGAGAGAGGGCGGCTACACCTTC.

The V gene is TRBV18, the J gene TRBJ2-7; D ambiguous. This CDR3 contains 14 residues. Trimming cost V 3 bases and J 6 bases, with 15 bases left between them. The germline CDR1 and CDR2 sequences are KGHSH and LQKENI. The CDR3 sequence: CASSPGTQDREQYF. The CDR3 nucleotides read TGTGCCAGCTCACCGGGAACGCAGGACCGCGAGCAGTACTTC. Drawing the rest from reference TRBV18 and TRBJ2-7, the complete variable domain is NAGVMQNPRHLVRRRGQEARLRCSPMKGHSHVYWYRQLPEEGLKFMVYLQKENIIDESGMPKERFSAEFPKEGPSILRIQQVVRGDSAAYFCASSPGTQDREQYFGPGTRLTVT.

The genes are TRBV4-2 and TRBJ1-5; 9 bases agree with TRBD1. V lost 0 bases, J lost 7 bases, and 4 bases stayed unmatched. CDR1 is LGHNA and CDR2 is YNFKEQ in the germline V gene. The CDR3 sequence is 15 residues long. The CDR3 DNA follows: TGTGCCAGCAGCCAAGATGGACAGGGGACCCAGCCCCAGCATTTT. Translating it yields CASSQDGQGTQPQHF.

The chain links TRBV11-2 to TRBJ2-7; TRBD2 aligns across 11 bases. Trimming took 0 bases from V and 7 from J; bases not matched to a gene: 11. The V gene's germline CDR1 is SGHAT and CDR2 FQNNGV. The CDR3 consists of 17 residues. CDR3 in amino acids: CASSLDRRSGRVGEQYF. The CDR3 DNA reads as TGTGCCAGCAGCTTAGATCGACGTAGCGGGAGGGTGGGTGAGCAGTACTTC.

The J gene is TRBJ2-7, the V gene TRBV7-9; TRBD1 is a possible D gene (6 bases). This CDR3 is 16 amino acids long. Trimming removed 5 bases from V and 3 bases from J, with 20 bases in between. The germline gives CDR1 SEHNR, CDR2 FQNEAQ (reference sequence). The CDR3, as DNA: TGTGCCAGCAGCCCCCTGGGCAGGGGTATGGGCTACGAGCAGTACTTC. Translated: CASSPLGRGMGYEQYF.

The rearrangement uses TRBV6-1 and TRBJ2-7, with D unclear. The CDR3 totals 12 residues. Trimming left V 4 bases short and J 4 bases short, with 8 bases between. Germline lookup yields CDR1 MNHNS and CDR2 SASEGT. DNA of the CDR3: TGTGCCAGCAGTGGGGGAAGGTACGAGCAGTACTTC. It yields the protein CASSGGRYEQYF.

The rearrangement uses TRBV5-6 and TRBJ2-7, with TRBD1 matching 7 bases. Germline V CDR1 and CDR2: SGHDT, YYEEEE. This CDR3 is built from 14 residues. The ends lost 2 bases at V and 2 bases at J; junction bases unmatched: 4. Written as DNA, the CDR3 is TGTGCCAGCAGCTTTCCACAGGGGCCCTACGAGCAGTACTTC. Translating gives CASSFPQGPYEQYF.

This clone was seen more than once but under ten times. The chain joins TRBV20-1 to TRBJ1-1; D is undetermined. This CDR3 is built from 11 residues. The germline V gene encodes CDR1 DFQATT and CDR2 SNEGSKA (reference sequence). Trimming pared 0 bases from V and 7 bases from J, leaving 6 bases between. The CDR3 coding sequence is TGCAGTGCTAGAGATGGGGTTGAAGCTTTCTTT. Residues: CSARDGVEAFF.

The V and J genes are TRBV28 and TRBJ2-7; 9 nucleotides align to TRBD1. The CDR3 length is 14 residues. CDR1 and CDR2 from the germline V gene are MDHEN and SYDVKM. Trimming cost V 6 bases and J 5 bases; bases outside gene matches: 8. The CDR3 is CASREGTGLNEQYF. CDR3 nucleotide sequence: TGTGCCAGCAGAGAAGGGACAGGGCTAAACGAGCAGTACTTC.

This chain links TRBV29-1 with TRBJ1-3; no reliable D call. Trimming stripped 5 bases from V and 4 bases from J, with 9 bases between. The CDR3 contains 12 residues. CDR1 is SQVTM, CDR2 ANQGSEA, per germline. The CDR3 DNA sequence: TGCAGCGTTACCCAAGGAGGAAACACCATATATTTT. It codes for CSVTQGGNTIYF. Full variable domain (missing parts from reference TRBV29-1 and TRBJ1-3): SAVISQKPSRDICQRGTSLTIQCQVDSQVTMMFWYRQQPGQSLTLIATANQGSEATYESGFVIDKFPISRPNLTFSTLTVSNMSPEDSSIYLCSVTQGGNTIYFGEGSWLTVV.

The chain couples TRBV2 to TRBJ2-3; 7 bases line up with TRBD2. Germline CDR1 and CDR2: SNHLY and FYNNEI. The CDR3 runs to 16 residues. Trimming cost V 5 bases and J 2 bases; bases outside gene matches: 10. CDR3 sequence reads: CASSLRDYPYTDTQYF. The CDR3 region has the DNA TGTGCCAGCAGTCTGAGGGACTATCCTTACACAGATACGCAGTATTTT.

This chain links TRBV29-1 with TRBJ1-1, with a weak D call TRBD1 (5 bases). Looked up from germline, CDR1 is SQVTM and CDR2 is ANQGSEA. Trimming removed 3 bases at V and 4 bases at J, with 12 bases between. CDR3 length: 13 amino acids. CDR3 coding DNA: TGCAGCGTTGAGGGGCAGGGTGGCACTGAAGCTTTCTTT. The encoded protein is CSVEGQGGTEAFF.